The 23 T cell receptor beta chains presented below share a single source sample, sequenced in a study of blood T cell repertoires in COVID-19. Assay used: immunoSEQ multiplex PCR; TCRdb lists only in-frame clones, some missing. Of fewer than 200,000 clones in the sample, around 80% were seen once. The material sequenced was peripheral blood. These receptor sequences come from a woman in her sixties or seventies with acute or convalescent COVID-19.

This rearrangement joins TRBV28 to TRBJ2-7; 7 bases are shared with TRBD2. V lost 5 bases and J lost 2; bases outside the gene matches: 9. There are 15 residues in the CDR3. Looked up from germline, CDR1 is MDHEN and CDR2 is SYDVKM. For the CDR3, the DNA is TGTGCCAGCAGTCCCCCAAGACGGGGGGCCTACGAGCAGTACTTC. Amino acids: CASSPPRRGAYEQYF.

The chain uses TRBV4-2 and TRBJ2-7; 13 nucleotides line up with TRBD2. Germline CDR1 and CDR2: LGHNA and YNFKEQ. This CDR3 has 15 residues. The V segment lost 5 bases and the J segment 3 bases; nucleotides outside the gene matches: 4. CDR3 DNA: TGTGCCAGCAGCTATAGGACTAGCGGGGGCTACGAGCAGTACTTC. This codes for CASSYRTSGGYEQYF.

A note on this clone: The same CDR3 also results from other DNA sequences found in this sample. The gene calls are TRBV19 and TRBJ1-1, with D unresolved. Germline V gives CDR1 LNHDA, CDR2 SQIVND (reference sequence). CDR3 length: 13 residues. V gave up 0 bases and J gave up 3 bases, with 5 bases separating them. CDR3 protein: CASSIDRHTEAFF. As DNA, the CDR3 is TGTGCCAGTAGTATAGATCGTCACACTGAAGCTTTCTTT.

This chain connects TRBV11-2 to TRBJ2-7; D ambiguous. Germline V gives CDR1 SGHAT, CDR2 FQNNGV. This CDR3 spans 14 amino acids. The V and J ends lost 3 bases and 2 bases respectively, with 11 bases between them. The CDR3 reads CASSFRGGPYEQYF. The DNA for the CDR3 is TGTGCCAGCAGCTTCCGCGGCGGCCCCTACGAGCAGTACTTC.

The chain carries TRBV28 and TRBJ1-4, with D perhaps matching TRBD1 (5 bases). This CDR3 is 15 amino acids long. Germline V gives CDR1 MDHEN, CDR2 SYDVKM. The ends were cut back, 4 bases at V and 2 bases at J, with 11 bases in the middle. The CDR3 region is CASSSRGETNEKLFF. DNA of the CDR3: TGTGCCAGCAGTTCCCGGGGGGAGACTAATGAAAAACTGTTTTTT.

The genes are TRBV7-2 and TRBJ2-5; 8 nucleotides match TRBD1. CDR1 and CDR2 (germline): SGHTA, FQGNSA. The CDR3 totals 13 residues. V gave up 5 bases and J gave up 4 bases; unmatched junction bases: 3. CDR3 sequence: CASSTDRVETQYF. For the CDR3, the DNA is TGTGCCAGCAGCACGGACAGGGTAGAGACCCAGTACTTC.

The chain uses TRBV30 and TRBJ2-1; weak D call: TRBD1 (5 bases). The CDR3 sequence is 14 residues long. The V gene's germline CDR1 is GTSNPN and CDR2 SVGIG (reference sequence). The ends were cut back, 4 bases at V and 9 bases at J, with 19 bases in the middle. The CDR3 spells CAWNSQGLGGEQFF. The CDR3 DNA follows: TGTGCCTGGAATAGCCAGGGTTTGGGCGGTGAGCAGTTCTTC.

CDR3 nucleotides: TGCGCCAGCAGAACGGGGATAGGCTATGGCTACACCTTC. This sequence encodes CASRTGIGYGYTF. The genes are TRBV5-1 and TRBJ1-2, with D unresolved. This CDR3 has 13 residues. V was cut by 5 bases and J by 4 bases, with 12 bases left in between. Per germline, CDR1 SGHRS and CDR2 YFSETQ.

This clone was counted a few times. The rearrangement uses TRBV5-5 and TRBJ1-5; TRBD1 matches 8 bases. The CDR3 has 17 amino acids. V was clipped by 4 bases and J by 2 bases; unmatched bases: 11. The germline gives CDR1 SGHKS, CDR2 YYEKEE (reference sequence). Here the CDR3 reads CASSTGQGWYGNQPQHF. The CDR3 DNA reads as TGTGCCAGCAGCACCGGACAGGGTTGGTATGGCAATCAGCCCCAGCATTTT.

This chain joins TRBV6-6 and TRBJ1-2; D possibly corresponds to TRBD1 (6 bases). With 4 bases removed from V and 5 bases from J, the gap between germline ends came to 17 bases. The CDR3 has 15 residues. Germline V gene data show CDR1 as MNHNY and CDR2 as SVGAGI (reference sequence). CDR3 amino acids: CASSSTGALGYGYTF. DNA of the CDR3: TGTGCCAGCAGTTCGACAGGAGCTTTAGGGTATGGCTACACCTTC.

CDR3 coding DNA: TGTGCCAGCAGCTCGGGACTAGCGGGAGCGCAGTACTTC. It encodes CASSSGLAGAQYF. V and J are TRBV5-4 and TRBJ2-7, with 14 bases fitting TRBD2. The CDR3 has 13 amino acids. Germline loops: CDR1 SGHNT, CDR2 YYREEE (reference sequence). Trimming took 3 bases from V and 9 from J; bases not matched to a gene: 2.

This clone was seen once. The chain joins TRBV19 to TRBJ1-1, with TRBD1 matching 9 bases. Per the germline V gene, CDR1 is LNHDA and CDR2 is SQIVND (reference sequence). Germline trimming cut 6 bases from V and 0 bases from J; bases unmatched to any gene: 11. The CDR3 spans 17 residues. The CDR3 sequence is CASRRTLGQGMNTEAFF. The DNA of the CDR3 is TGTGCCAGTAGAAGAACTCTAGGACAGGGGATGAACACTGAAGCTTTCTTT.

J is TRBJ1-2 and V is TRBV7-3; 10 bases are shared with TRBD1. The CDR3 totals 16 residues. CDR1 and CDR2 from the germline V gene are SGHTA and FQGTGA. V shed 8 bases and J 3 bases; nucleotides not matched to a gene: 12. The CDR3 nucleotides are TGTGCCAGCTCGGTTGGAGGGGACAGGGGTTACTATGGCTACACCTTC. It yields the protein CASSVGGDRGYYGYTF.

The J gene is TRBJ2-1, the V gene TRBV28, with D possibly TRBD1 on 7 matching bases. The CDR3 is 15 amino acids. Germline values: CDR1 MDHEN, CDR2 SYDVKM. With 5 bases removed from V and 6 bases from J, the gap between germline ends came to 17 bases. The chain's CDR3 is CASSRRGVEANEQFF. The DNA for the CDR3 is TGTGCCAGCAGTCGCAGGGGGGTTGAGGCCAATGAGCAGTTCTTC.

V gene TRBV5-1 combines with J gene TRBJ1-1, with 12 bases lining up with TRBD1. Germline loops: CDR1 SGHRS, CDR2 YFSETQ. V shed 3 bases, J shed 4 bases, and the junction held 16 bases outside the gene matches. This CDR3 is 19 amino acids long. The CDR3 protein is CASSYGSGQGATKGTEAFF. Written as DNA, the CDR3 is TGCGCCAGCAGCTATGGCTCGGGACAGGGGGCCACCAAGGGCACTGAAGCTTTCTTT. Based on the CDR3 plus reference TRBV5-1 and TRBJ1-1, the full variable domain is KAGVTQTPRYLIKTRGQQVTLSCSPISGHRSVSWYQQTPGQGLQFLFEYFSETQRNKGNFPGRFSGRQFSNSRSEMNVSTLELGDSALYLCASSYGSGQGATKGTEAFFGQGTRLTVV.

DNA of the CDR3: TGTGCCAGCAGTTTTGACAGGCGCTTGAACACCGGGGAGCTGTTTTTT. Translating gives CASSFDRRLNTGELFF. This chain connects TRBV28 to TRBJ2-2; a weak D match, TRBD1 (6 bases). V gave up 3 bases and J gave up 1 base, with 12 bases separating them. The CDR3 spans 16 residues. The germline V gene has CDR1 MDHEN and CDR2 SYDVKM.

The V gene is TRBV5-1, the J gene TRBJ1-1; 7 nucleotides line up with TRBD1. J gave up 0 bases and V 7 bases, and 6 bases lay outside the gene matches. The CDR3 consists of 14 residues. CDR1 and CDR2 (germline): SGHRS, YFSETQ. CDR3 nucleotide sequence: TGCGCCAGCTGGGGGGACAGCTTGAACACTGAAGCTTTCTTT. Translated, it gives CASWGDSLNTEAFF.

The chain links TRBV7-2 to TRBJ1-2; 8 bases line up with TRBD1. The V gene end was trimmed by 5 bases and the J gene end by 4 bases; junction bases not matched to a gene: 6. The CDR3 sequence is 14 residues long. Germline V gene lookup returns CDR1 SGHTA and CDR2 FQGNSA. The CDR3 region has the DNA TGTGCCAGCAGCCTAGACAGGGGCGTCTATGGCTACACCTTC. It codes for CASSLDRGVYGYTF.

The chain recombines TRBV11-1 with TRBJ1-2; perhaps TRBD1 as D (5 bases). The CDR3 totals 15 residues. Trimming removed 3 bases at V and 4 bases at J, with 15 bases between. Germline CDR1 reads SGHAT; CDR2 reads FQDESV (reference sequence). This CDR3 is CASSLGGPGLYGYTF. DNA of the CDR3: TGTGCCAGCAGCTTGGGGGGACCGGGACTCTATGGCTACACCTTC.

This clone was seen a handful of times. The chain joins TRBV5-4 to TRBJ1-4; perhaps TRBD1 as D (5 bases). The CDR3 is made up of 14 amino acids. Germline V CDR1 and CDR2: SGHNT, YYREEE (reference sequence). The V end lost 1 base, the J end lost 6 bases, and 10 bases lay between the germline ends. CDR3 sequence: CASSLRRDDEKLFF. The DNA of the CDR3 is TGTGCCAGCAGCTTGCGGAGGGACGATGAAAAACTGTTTTTT.

The CDR3 protein is CASSRGQQNYGYTF. CDR3 DNA: TGTGCCAGCAGCCGAGGACAGCAAAACTATGGCTACACCTTC. The chain recombines TRBV7-8 with TRBJ1-2; possibly TRBD1 for D (6 bases). In germline, CDR1 is SGHVS, CDR2 FQNEAQ. Trimming left V 5 bases short and J 2 bases short, with 12 bases between. This CDR3 spans 14 amino acids.

The chain links TRBV27 to TRBJ2-3, with 7 bases that match TRBD2. Germline V gene data show CDR1 as MNHEY and CDR2 as SMNVEV (reference sequence). V trimming: 3 bases; J trimming: 1 base; junction bases outside the gene matches: 13. The CDR3 spans 18 residues. As DNA, the CDR3 is TGTGCCAGCAGTTTCTGGTCTAGCGGCCCTAGAGGCACAGATACGCAGTATTTT. As protein: CASSFWSSGPRGTDTQYF.

This chain uses TRBV5-1 with TRBJ1-2; D is uncertain. Germline CDR1 is SGHRS and CDR2 is YFSETQ. This CDR3 comprises 14 residues. Trimming took 4 bases from V and 6 from J, leaving 16 bases between them. CDR3 amino acids: CASSRDGFGDGYTF. CDR3 nucleotide sequence: TGCGCCAGCAGCCGAGACGGGTTTGGTGATGGCTACACCTTC.